The present entry profiles one T cell receptor beta chain with its context. This record belongs to a study of T cell changes during pregnancy in multiple sclerosis. The protocol was immunoSEQ multiplex PCR, while the TCRdb copy is restricted to in-frame clones and leaves out a portion. The sample records roughly 49,000 clones, under 90% being singletons. There are 20 residues in the CDR3. V and J are TRBV21-1 and TRBJ2-2; TRBD2 is the table's D call, not checked against the DNA. TRBV21-1 is a pseudogene segment. This clonotype was sampled from a female donor in good health, enrolled as a control in a pregnancy study. Source: peripheral blood, taken in the first trimester of pregnancy. The CDR3 spells CASSRREKTSGGANTGELFF. Here the CDR3 DNA reads TGTGCCAGCAGCCGCCGAGAGAAGACTAGCGGGGGGGCGAACACCGGGGAGCTGTTTTTT.